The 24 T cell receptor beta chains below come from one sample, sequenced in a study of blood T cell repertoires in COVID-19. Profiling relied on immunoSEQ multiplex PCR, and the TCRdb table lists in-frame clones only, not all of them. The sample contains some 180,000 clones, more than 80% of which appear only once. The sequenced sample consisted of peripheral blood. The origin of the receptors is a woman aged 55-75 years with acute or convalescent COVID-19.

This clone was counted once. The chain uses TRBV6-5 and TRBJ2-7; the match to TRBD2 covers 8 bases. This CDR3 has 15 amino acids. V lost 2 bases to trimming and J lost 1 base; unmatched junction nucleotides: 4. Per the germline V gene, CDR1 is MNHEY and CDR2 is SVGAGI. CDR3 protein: CASSYDTSGSYEQYF. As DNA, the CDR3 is TGTGCCAGCAGTTACGATACTAGCGGATCCTACGAGCAGTACTTC.

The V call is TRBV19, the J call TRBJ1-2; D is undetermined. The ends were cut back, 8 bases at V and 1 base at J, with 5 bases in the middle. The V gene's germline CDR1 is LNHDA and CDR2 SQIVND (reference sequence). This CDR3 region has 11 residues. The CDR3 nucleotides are TGTGCCAGTGGACTTAACTATGGCTACACCTTC. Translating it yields CASGLNYGYTF.

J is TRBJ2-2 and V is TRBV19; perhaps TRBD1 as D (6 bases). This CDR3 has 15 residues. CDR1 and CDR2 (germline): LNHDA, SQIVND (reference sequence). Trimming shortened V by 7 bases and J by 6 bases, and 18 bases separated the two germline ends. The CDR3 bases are TGTGCCAGTACTCCACCAGGGGTAGACGCCGGGGAGCTGTTTTTT. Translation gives CASTPPGVDAGELFF.

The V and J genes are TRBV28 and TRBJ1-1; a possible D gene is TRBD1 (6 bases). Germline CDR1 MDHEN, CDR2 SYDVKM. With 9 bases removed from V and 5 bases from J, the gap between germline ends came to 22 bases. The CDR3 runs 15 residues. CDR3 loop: CASLGGGTISTEAFF. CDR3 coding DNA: TGTGCCAGTCTAGGGGGAGGGACCATTTCGACTGAAGCTTTCTTT.

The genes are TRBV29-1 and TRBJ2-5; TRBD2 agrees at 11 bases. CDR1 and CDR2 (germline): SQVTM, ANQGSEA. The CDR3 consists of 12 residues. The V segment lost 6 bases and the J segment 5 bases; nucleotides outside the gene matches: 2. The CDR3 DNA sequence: TGCAGCGTCATAGCGGGAGGGGAGACCCAGTACTTC. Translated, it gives CSVIAGGETQYF.

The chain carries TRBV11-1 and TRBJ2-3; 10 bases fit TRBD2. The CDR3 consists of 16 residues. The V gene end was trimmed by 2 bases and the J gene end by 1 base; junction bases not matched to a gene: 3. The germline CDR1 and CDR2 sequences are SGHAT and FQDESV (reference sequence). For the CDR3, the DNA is TGTGCCAGCAGCTTATTACTAGCGGGACGCACAGATACGCAGTATTTT. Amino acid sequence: CASSLLLAGRTDTQYF.

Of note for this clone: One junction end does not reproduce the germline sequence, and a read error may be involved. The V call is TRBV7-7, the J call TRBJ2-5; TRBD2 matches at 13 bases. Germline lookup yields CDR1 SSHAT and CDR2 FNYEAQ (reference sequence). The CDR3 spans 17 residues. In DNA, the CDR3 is TGTGCTAGCAGCCCGGGACTAGCGGGAAGGGGAGCTGAGACCCAGTACTTC. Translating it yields CASSPGLAGRGAETQYF.

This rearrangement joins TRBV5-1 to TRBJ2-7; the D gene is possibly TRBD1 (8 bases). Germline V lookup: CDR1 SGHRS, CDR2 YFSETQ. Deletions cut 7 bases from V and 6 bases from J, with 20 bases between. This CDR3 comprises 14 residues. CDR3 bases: TGCGCCAGCGGGGAGGGGATAACAGGGGGCGAGCAGTACTTC. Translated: CASGEGITGGEQYF.

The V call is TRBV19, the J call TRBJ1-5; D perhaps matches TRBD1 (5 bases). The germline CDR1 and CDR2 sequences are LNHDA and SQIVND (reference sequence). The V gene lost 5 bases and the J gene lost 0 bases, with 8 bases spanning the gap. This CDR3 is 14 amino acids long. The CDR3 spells CASSRGYSNQPQHF. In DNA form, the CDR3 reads TGTGCCAGTAGTCGGGGGTATAGCAATCAGCCCCAGCATTTT.

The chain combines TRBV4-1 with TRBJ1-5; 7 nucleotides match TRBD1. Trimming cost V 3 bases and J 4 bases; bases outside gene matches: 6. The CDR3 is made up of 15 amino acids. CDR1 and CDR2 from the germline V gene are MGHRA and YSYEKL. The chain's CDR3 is CASSQDGTANQPQHF. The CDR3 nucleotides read TGCGCCAGCAGCCAGGACGGGACAGCAAATCAGCCCCAGCATTTT.

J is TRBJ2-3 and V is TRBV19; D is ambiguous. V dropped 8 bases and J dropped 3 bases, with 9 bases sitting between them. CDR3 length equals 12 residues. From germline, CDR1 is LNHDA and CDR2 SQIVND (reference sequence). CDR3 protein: CASSFGTDTQYF. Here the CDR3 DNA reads TGTGCCAGTTCTTTCGGTACAGATACGCAGTATTTT.

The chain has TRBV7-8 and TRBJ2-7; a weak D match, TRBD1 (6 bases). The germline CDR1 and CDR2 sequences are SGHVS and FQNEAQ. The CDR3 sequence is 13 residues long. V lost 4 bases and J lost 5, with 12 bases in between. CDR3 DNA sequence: TGTGCCAGCAGCTCTACAGGGATACACGAGCAGTACGTC. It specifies CASSSTGIHEQYV.

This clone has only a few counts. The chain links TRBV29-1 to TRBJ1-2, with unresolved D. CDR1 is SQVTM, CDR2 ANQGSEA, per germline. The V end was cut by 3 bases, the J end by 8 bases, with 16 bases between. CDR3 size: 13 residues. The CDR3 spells CSVDGPRSPGYTF. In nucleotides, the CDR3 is TGCAGCGTTGATGGCCCCCGGAGTCCAGGCTACACCTTC.

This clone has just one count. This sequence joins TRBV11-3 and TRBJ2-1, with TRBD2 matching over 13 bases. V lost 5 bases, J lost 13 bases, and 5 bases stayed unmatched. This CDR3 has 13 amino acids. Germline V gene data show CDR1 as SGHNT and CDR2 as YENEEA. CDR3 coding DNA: TGTGCCAGCAGCAACACTAGCGGGAGGGTTCAGTTCTTC. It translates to CASSNTSGRVQFF.

This chain's CDR3 is CASRLEVDRGANTEAFF. The DNA for the CDR3 is TGCGCCAGCAGGCTTGAGGTGGACAGGGGGGCGAACACTGAAGCTTTCTTT. The V gene is TRBV5-1, the J gene TRBJ1-1; 10 positions match TRBD1. Trimming at V came to 5 bases and at J to 1 base, leaving 11 bases not matched to a gene. The CDR3 totals 17 residues. The germline gives CDR1 SGHRS, CDR2 YFSETQ.

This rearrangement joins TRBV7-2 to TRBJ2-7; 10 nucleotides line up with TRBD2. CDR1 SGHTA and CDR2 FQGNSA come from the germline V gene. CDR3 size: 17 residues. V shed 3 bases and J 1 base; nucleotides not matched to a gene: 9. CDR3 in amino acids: CASSLGWGSGRSYEQYF. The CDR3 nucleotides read TGTGCCAGCAGCTTGGGTTGGGGTAGCGGGAGGTCCTACGAGCAGTACTTC.

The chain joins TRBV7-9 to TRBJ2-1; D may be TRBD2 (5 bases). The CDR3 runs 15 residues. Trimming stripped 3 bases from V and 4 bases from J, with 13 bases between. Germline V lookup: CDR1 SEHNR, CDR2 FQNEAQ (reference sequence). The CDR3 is CASSLQLALYNEQFF. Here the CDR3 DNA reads TGTGCCAGCAGCTTGCAGCTAGCCCTATACAATGAGCAGTTCTTC. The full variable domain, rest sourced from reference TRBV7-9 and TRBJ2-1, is DTGVSQNPRHKITKRGQNVTFRCDPISEHNRLYWYRQTLGQGPEFLTYFQNEAQLEKSRLLSDRFSAERPKGSFSTLEIQRTEQGDSAMYLCASSLQLALYNEQFFGPGTRLTVL.

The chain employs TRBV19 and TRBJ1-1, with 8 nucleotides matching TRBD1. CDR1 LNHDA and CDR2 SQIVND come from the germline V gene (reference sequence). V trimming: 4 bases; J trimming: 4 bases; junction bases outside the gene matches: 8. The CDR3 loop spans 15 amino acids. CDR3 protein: CASSKTGVRITEAFF. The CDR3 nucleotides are TGTGCCAGTAGTAAGACAGGGGTACGGATCACTGAAGCTTTCTTT.

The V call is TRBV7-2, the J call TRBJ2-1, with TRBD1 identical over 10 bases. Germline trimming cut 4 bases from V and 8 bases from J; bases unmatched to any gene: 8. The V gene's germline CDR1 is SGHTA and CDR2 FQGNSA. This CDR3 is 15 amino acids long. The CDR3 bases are TGTGCCAGCAGCTCCCGGACAGGGGGGCTCGATGAGCAGTTCTTC. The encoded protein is CASSSRTGGLDEQFF.

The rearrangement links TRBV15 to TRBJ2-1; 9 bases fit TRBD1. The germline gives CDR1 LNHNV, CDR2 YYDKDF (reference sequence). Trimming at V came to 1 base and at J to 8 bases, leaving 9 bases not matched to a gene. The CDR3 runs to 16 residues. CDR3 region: CATSRAGTGGLDEQFF. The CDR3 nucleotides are TGTGCCACCAGCAGAGCGGGAACAGGGGGCTTGGATGAGCAGTTCTTC.

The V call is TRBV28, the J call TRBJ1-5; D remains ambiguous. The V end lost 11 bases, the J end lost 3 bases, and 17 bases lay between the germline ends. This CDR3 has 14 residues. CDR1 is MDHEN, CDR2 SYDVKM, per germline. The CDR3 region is CAASAGHHNQPQHF. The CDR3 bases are TGTGCCGCCTCGGCGGGCCACCACAATCAGCCCCAGCATTTT. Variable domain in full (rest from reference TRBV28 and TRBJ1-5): DVKVTQSSRYLVKRTGEKVFLECVQDMDHENMFWYRQDPGLGLRLIYFSYDVKMKEKGDIPEGYSVSREKKERFSLILESASTNQTSMYLCAASAGHHNQPQHFGDGTRLSIL.

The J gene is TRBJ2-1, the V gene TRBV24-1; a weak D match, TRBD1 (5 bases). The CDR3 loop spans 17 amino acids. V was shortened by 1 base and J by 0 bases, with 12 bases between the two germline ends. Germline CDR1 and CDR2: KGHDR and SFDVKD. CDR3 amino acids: CATSDFPGQGSYNEQFF. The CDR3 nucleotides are TGTGCCACCAGTGATTTTCCCGGGCAGGGCTCCTACAATGAGCAGTTCTTC.

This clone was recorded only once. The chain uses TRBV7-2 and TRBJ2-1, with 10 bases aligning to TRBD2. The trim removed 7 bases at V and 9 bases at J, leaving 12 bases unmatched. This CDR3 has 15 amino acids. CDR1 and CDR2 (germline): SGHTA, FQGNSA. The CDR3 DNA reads TGTGCCAGCACCCTTAGACCAGCGGGAGGGGGTGAGCAGTTCTTC. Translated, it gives CASTLRPAGGGEQFF.

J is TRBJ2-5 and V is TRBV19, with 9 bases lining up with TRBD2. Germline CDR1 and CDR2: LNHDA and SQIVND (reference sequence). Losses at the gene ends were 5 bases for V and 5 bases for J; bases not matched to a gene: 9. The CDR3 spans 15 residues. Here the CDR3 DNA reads TGTGCCAGTAGTCGAGCGGGAGGCACGAAGGAGACCCAGTACTTC. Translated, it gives CASSRAGGTKETQYF.